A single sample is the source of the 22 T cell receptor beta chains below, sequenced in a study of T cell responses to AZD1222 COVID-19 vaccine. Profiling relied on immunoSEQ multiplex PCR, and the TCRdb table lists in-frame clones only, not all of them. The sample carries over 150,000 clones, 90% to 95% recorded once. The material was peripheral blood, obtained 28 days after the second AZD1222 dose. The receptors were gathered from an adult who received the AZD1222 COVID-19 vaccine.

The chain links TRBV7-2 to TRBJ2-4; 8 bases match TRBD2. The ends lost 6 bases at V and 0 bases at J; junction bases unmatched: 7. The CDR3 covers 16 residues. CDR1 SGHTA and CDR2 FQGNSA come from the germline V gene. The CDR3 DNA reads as TGTGCCAGCAGTACGGGGGGGGTGGAAGCCAAAAACATTCAGTACTTC. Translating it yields CASSTGGVEAKNIQYF.

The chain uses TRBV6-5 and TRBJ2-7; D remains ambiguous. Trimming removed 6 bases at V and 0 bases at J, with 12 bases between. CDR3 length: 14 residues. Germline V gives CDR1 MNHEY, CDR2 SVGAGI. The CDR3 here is CASSDLGISYEQYF. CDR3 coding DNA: TGTGCCAGCAGCGACCTAGGGATCTCCTACGAGCAGTACTTC.

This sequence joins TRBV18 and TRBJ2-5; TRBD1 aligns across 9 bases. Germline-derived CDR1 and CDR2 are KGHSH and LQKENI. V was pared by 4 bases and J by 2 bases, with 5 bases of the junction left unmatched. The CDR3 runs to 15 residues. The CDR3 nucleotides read TGTGCCAGCTCACTAGGACAGGGGAGACAAGAGACCCAGTACTTC. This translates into CASSLGQGRQETQYF.

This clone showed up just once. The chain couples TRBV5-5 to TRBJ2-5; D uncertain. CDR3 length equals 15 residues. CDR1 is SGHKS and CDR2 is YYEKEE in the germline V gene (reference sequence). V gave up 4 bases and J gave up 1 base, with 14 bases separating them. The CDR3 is CASSLLLSLQETQYF. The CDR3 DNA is TGTGCCAGCAGCCTTCTCCTGTCCCTCCAAGAGACCCAGTACTTC.

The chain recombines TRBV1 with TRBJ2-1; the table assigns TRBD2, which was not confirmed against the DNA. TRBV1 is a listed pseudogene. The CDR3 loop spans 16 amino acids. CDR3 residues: CTSSYTGNSYLNEQFF. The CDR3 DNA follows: TGCACCAGCAGCTACACGGGGAACAGCTACCTCAATGAGCAGTTCTTC.

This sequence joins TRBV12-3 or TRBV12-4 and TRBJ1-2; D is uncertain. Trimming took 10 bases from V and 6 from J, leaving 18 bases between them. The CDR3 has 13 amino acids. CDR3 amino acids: CATRRQERDGYTF. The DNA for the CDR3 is TGTGCCACCCGACGGCAGGAAAGGGATGGCTACACCTTC.

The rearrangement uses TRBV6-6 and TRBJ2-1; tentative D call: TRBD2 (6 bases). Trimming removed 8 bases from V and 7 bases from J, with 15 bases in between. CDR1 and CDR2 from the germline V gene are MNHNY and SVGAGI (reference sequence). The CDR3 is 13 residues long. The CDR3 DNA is TGTGCCAGCCGTCTTGTTAGCGGTAATGAGCAGTTCTTC. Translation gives CASRLVSGNEQFF.

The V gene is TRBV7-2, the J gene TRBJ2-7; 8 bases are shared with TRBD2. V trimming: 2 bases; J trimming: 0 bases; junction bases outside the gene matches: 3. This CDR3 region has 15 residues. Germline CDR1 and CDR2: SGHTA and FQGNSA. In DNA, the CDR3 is TGTGCCAGCAGCTTAATAGCGGGGAGCTCCTACGAGCAGTACTTC. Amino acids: CASSLIAGSSYEQYF.

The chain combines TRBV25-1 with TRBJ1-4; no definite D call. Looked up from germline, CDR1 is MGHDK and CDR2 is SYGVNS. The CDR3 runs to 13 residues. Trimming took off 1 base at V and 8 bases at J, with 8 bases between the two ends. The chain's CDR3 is CASSEFGSEKLFF. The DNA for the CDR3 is TGTGCCAGCAGTGAATTCGGGAGCGAAAAACTGTTTTTT.

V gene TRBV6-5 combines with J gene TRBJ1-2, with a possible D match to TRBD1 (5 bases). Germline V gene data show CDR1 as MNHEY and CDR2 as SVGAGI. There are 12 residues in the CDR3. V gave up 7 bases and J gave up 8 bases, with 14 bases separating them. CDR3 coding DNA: TGTGCCAGCAAACGCAGGGAAGACGGCTACACCTTC. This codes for CASKRREDGYTF.

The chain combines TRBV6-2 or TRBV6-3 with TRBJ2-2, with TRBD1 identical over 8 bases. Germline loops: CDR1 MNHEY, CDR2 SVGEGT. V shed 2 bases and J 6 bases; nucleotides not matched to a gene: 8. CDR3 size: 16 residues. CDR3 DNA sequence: TGTGCCAGCAGTTACCGCGGCAGGGGGCGGTCCGGGGAGCTGTTTTTT. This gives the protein CASSYRGRGRSGELFF.

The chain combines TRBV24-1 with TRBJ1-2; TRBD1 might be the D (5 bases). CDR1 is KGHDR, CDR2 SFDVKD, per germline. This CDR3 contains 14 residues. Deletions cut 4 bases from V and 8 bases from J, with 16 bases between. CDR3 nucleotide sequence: TGTGCCACCAGTGACCCGCCCAGGGTCAAGGGCTACACCTTC. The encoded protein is CATSDPPRVKGYTF.

The CDR3, as DNA: TGCGCCAGCATCGGAGGGCCCCAGCATTTT. Translation: CASIGGPQHF. This chain connects TRBV10-1 to TRBJ1-5; no clear D. This CDR3 comprises 10 residues. CDR1 is WNHNN and CDR2 is SYGVQD in the germline V gene (reference sequence). With 7 bases removed from V and 9 bases from J, the gap between germline ends came to 7 bases.

In DNA form, the CDR3 reads TGTGCCAGCAGGGTCAGGGGTGGTGAAAAACTGTTTTTT. As protein: CASRVRGGEKLFF. The rearrangement uses TRBV3-1 (or the pseudogene TRBV3-2) and TRBJ1-4, with D possibly TRBD1 on 6 matching bases. Germline loops: CDR1 LGHDT, CDR2 YNNKEL (reference sequence). V was clipped by 6 bases and J by 7 bases, with 12 bases between them. The CDR3 has 13 residues.

The CDR3 sequence: CASTTGGANYGYTF. CDR3 in DNA: TGTGCCAGCACTACGGGGGGCGCGAACTATGGCTACACCTTC. The gene calls are TRBV28 and TRBJ1-2; TRBD1 is a possible D gene (6 bases). CDR3 size: 14 residues. V was cut by 7 bases and J by 2 bases, with 14 bases left in between. Germline-derived CDR1 and CDR2 are MDHEN and SYDVKM.

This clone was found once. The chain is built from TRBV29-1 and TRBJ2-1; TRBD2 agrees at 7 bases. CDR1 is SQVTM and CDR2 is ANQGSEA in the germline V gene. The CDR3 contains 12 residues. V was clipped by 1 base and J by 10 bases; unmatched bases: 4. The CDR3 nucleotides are TGCAGCGTTGAAGGGGGGGGTCGGGAGCAGTTCTTC. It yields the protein CSVEGGGREQFF.

CDR3 amino acids: CASSPYQGGIHGYTF. CDR3 in DNA: TGTGCCAGCAGCCCGTATCAGGGCGGGATCCATGGCTACACCTTC. The chain joins TRBV3-1 (or the pseudogene TRBV3-2) to TRBJ1-2, with a tentative D call TRBD1 (5 bases). Germline CDR1 is LGHDT and CDR2 is YNNKEL (reference sequence). The CDR3 consists of 15 residues. V lost 4 bases, J lost 6 bases, and 18 bases lay in between.

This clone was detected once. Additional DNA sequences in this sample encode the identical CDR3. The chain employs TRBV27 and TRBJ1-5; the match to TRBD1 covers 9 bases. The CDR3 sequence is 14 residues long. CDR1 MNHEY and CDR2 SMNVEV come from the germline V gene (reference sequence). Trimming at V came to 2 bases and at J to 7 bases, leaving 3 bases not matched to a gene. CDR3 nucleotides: TGTGCCAGCAGTTTAGGACAGGGGTGGCAGCCCCAGCATTTT. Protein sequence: CASSLGQGWQPQHF.

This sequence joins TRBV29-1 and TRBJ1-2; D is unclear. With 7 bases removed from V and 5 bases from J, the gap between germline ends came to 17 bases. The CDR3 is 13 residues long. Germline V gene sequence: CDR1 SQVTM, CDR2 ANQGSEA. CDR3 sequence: CSDLRTGRYGYTF. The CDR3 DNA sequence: TGCAGCGATTTACGGACCGGTCGGTATGGCTACACCTTC.

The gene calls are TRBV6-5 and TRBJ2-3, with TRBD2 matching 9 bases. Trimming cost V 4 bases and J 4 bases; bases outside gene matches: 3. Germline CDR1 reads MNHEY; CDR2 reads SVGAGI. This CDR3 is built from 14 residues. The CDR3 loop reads CASSSRGGADTQYF. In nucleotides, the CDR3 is TGTGCCAGCAGTTCGCGGGGGGGCGCAGATACGCAGTATTTT.

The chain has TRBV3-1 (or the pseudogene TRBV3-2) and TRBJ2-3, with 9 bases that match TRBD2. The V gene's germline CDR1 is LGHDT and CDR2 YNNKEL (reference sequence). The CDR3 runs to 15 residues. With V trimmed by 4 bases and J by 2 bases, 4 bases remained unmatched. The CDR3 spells CASSPSGGYTDTQYF. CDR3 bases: TGTGCCAGCAGCCCCAGCGGGGGGTACACAGATACGCAGTATTTT.

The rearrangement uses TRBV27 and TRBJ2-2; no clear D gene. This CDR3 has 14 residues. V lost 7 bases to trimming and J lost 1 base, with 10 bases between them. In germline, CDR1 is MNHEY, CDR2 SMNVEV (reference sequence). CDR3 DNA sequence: TGTGCCAGCACCCGATCCAGGAACACCGGGGAGCTGTTTTTT. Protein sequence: CASTRSRNTGELFF.